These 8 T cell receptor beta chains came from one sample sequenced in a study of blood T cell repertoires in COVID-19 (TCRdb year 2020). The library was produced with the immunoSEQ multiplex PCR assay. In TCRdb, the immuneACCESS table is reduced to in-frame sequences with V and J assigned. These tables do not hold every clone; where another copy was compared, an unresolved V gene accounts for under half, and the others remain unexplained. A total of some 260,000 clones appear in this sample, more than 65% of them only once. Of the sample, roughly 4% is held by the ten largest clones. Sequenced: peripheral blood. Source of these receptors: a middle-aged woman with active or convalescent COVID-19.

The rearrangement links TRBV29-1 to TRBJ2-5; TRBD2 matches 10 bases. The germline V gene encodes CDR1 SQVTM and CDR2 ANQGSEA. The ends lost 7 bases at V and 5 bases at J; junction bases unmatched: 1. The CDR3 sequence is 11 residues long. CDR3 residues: CSAGLAETQYF. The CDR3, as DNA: TGCAGCGCGGGACTAGCGGAGACCCAGTACTTC. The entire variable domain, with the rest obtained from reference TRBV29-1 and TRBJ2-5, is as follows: SAVISQKPSRDICQRGTSLTIQCQVDSQVTMMFWYRQQPGQSLTLIATANQGSEATYESGFVIDKFPISRPNLTFSTLTVSNMSPEDSSIYLCSAGLAETQYFGPGTRLLVL.

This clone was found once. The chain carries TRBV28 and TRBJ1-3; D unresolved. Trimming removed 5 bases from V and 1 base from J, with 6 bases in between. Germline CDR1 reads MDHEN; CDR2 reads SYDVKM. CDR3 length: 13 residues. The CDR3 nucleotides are TGTGCCAGCAGTCCTTCTTCTGGAAACACCATATATTTT. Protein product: CASSPSSGNTIYF.

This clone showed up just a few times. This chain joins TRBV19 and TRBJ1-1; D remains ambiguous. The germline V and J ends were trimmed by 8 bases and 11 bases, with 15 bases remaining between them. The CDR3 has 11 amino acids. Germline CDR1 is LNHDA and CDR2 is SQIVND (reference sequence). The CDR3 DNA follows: TGTGCCAGTGGAGCCCGCCGAGGGGCTTTCTTT. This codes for CASGARRGAFF.

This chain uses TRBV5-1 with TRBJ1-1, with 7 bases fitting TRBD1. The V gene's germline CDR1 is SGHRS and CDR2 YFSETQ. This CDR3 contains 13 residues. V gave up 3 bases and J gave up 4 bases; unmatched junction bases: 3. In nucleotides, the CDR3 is TGCGCCAGCAGCTGGGACAGCAGCACTGAAGCTTTCTTT. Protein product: CASSWDSSTEAFF. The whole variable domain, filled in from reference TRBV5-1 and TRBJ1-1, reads KAGVTQTPRYLIKTRGQQVTLSCSPISGHRSVSWYQQTPGQGLQFLFEYFSETQRNKGNFPGRFSGRQFSNSRSEMNVSTLELGDSALYLCASSWDSSTEAFFGQGTRLTVV.

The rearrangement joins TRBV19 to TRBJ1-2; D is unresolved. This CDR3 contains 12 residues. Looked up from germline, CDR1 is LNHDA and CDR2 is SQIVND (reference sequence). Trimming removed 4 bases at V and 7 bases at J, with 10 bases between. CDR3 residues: CASSRLDSGYTF. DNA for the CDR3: TGTGCCAGTAGTAGACTGGACTCTGGCTACACCTTC.

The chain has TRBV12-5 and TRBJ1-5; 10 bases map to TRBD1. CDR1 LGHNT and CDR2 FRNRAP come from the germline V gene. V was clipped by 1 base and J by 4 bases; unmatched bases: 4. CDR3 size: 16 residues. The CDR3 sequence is CASGLGDRGRNQPQHF. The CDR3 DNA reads TGTGCTAGTGGTTTGGGGGACAGGGGTCGAAATCAGCCCCAGCATTTT.

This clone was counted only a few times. The CDR3 nucleotides are TGCGCCAGCAGCGGGGGACAGGCGGTCTATAATTCACCCCTCCACTTT. Its protein product is CASSGGQAVYNSPLHF. J is TRBJ1-6 and V is TRBV5-1; TRBD1 aligns across 8 bases. Per germline, CDR1 SGHRS and CDR2 YFSETQ. The CDR3 runs to 16 residues. Trimming at V came to 4 bases and at J to 3 bases, leaving 6 bases not matched to a gene.

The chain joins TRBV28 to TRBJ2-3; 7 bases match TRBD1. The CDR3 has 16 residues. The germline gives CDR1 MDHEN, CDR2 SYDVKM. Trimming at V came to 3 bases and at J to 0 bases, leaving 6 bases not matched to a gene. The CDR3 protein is CASSFEGATSTDTQYF. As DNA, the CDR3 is TGTGCCAGCAGTTTTGAGGGGGCTACTAGCACAGATACGCAGTATTTT.